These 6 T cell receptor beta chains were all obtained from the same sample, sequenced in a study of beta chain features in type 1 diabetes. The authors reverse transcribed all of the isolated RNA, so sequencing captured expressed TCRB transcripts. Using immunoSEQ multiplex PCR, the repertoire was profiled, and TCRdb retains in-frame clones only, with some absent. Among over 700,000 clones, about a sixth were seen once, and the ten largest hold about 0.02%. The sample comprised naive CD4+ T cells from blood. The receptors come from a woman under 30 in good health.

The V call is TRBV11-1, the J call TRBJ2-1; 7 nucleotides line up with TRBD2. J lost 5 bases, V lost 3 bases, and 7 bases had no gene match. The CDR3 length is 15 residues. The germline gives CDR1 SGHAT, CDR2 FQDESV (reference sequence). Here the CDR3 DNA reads TGTGCCAGCAGCTTGCAAGGACTAGGAAACAATGAGCAGTTCTTC. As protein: CASSLQGLGNNEQFF. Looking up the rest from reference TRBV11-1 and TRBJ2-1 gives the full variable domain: EAEVAQSPRYKITEKSQAVAFWCDPISGHATLYWYRQILGQGPELLVQFQDESVVDDSQLPKDRFSAERLKGVDSTLKIQPAELGDSAMYLCASSLQGLGNNEQFFGPGTRLTVL.

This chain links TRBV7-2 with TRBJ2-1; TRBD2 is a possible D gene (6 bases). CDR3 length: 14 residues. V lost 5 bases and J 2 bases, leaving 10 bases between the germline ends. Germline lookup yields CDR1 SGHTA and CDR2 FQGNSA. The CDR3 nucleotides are TGTGCCAGCAGCGGCGGGACTGCCTACAATGAGCAGTTCTTC. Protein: CASSGGTAYNEQFF.

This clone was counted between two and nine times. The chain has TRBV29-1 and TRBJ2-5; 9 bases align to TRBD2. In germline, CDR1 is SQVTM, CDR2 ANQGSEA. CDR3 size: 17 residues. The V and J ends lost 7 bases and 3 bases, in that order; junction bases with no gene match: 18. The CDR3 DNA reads TGCAGCGCCCAGAGGGTAGCGGGAGTAGGATCTAAAGAGACCCAGTACTTC. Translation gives CSAQRVAGVGSKETQYF.

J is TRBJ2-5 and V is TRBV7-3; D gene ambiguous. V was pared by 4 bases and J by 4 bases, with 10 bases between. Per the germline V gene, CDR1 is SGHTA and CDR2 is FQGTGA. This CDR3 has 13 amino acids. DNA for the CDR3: TGTGCCAGCAGCTCCTACATGGGAGAGACCCAGTACTTC. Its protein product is CASSSYMGETQYF.

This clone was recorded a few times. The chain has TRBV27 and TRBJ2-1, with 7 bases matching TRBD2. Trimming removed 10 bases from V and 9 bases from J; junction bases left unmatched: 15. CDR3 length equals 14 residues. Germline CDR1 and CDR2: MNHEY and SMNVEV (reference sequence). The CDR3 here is CATKELASFGEQFF. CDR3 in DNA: TGTGCCACAAAAGAACTAGCGTCCTTTGGTGAGCAGTTCTTC.

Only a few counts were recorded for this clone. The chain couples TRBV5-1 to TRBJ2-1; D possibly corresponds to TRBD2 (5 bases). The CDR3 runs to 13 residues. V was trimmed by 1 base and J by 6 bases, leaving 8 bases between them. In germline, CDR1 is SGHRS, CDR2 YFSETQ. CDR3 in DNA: TGCGCCAGCAGCTTGTTTCTAGCCAATGAGCAGTTCTTC. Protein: CASSLFLANEQFF.